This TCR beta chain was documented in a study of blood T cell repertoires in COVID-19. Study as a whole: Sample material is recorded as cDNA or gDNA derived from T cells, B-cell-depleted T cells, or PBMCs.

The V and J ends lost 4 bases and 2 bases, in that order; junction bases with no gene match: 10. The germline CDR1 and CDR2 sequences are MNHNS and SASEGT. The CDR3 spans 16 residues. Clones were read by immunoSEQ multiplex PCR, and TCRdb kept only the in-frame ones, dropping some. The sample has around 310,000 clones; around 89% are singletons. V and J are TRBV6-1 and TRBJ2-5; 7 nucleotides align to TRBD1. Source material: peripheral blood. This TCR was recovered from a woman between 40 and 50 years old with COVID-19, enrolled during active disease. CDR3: CASSGPGTASQETQYF. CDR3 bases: TGTGCCAGCAGTGGGCCCGGGACAGCCTCTCAAGAGACCCAGTACTTC.